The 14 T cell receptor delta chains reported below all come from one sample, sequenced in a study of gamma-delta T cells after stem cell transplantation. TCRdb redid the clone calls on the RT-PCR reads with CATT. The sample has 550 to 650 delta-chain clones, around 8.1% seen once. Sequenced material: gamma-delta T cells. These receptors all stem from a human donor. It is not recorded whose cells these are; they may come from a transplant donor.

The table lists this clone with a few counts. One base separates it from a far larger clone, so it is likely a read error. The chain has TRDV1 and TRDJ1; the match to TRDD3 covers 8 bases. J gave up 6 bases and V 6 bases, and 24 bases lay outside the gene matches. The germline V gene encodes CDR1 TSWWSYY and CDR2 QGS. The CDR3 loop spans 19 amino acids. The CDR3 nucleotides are TGTGCTCTTGGAATTAGGGAGTTCATTGCCTGGGGGAAGGGCCATAAACTCATCTTT. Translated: CALGIREFIAWGKGHKLIF.

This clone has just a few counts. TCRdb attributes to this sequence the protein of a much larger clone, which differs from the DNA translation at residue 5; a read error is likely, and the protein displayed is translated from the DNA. For the CDR3, the DNA is TGTGCCTGTGACACCCTTGGTGGGGGATCATACACCGATAAACTCATCTTT. It codes for CACDTLGGGSYTDKLIF. The J gene is TRDJ1, the V gene TRDV2; 8 bases map to TRDD3. The J gene was not available in TCRdb and was assigned here by matching the DNA to germline segments. The CDR3 is 17 residues long. With 0 bases clipped from V and 0 bases from J, the junction kept 8 bases outside the gene matches. The germline CDR1 and CDR2 sequences are GEAIGNYY and EKD.

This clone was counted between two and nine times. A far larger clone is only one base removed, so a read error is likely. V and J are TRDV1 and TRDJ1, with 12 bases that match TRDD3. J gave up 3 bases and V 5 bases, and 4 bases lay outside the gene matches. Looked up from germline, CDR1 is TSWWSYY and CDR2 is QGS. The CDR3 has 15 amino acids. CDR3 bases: TGTGCTCTTGGGAGGACTGGGGGATACCCCGATAAACTCATCTTT. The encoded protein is CALGRTGGYPDKLIF.

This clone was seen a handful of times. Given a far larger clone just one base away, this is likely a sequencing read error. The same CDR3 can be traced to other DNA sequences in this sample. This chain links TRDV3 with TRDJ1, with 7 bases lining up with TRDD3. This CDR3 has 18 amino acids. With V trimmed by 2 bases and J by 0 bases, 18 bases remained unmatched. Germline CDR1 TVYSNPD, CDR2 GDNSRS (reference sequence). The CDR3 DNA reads TGTGCCTTTCCCGCCCCGGTCAATGCCTGGGGGGACACCGATAAACTCATCTTT. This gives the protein CAFPAPVNAWGDTDKLIF.

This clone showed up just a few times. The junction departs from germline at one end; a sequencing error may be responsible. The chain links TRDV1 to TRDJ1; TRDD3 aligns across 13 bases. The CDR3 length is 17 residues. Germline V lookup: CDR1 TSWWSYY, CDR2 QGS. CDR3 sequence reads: CSGERSTGGYGRGKLIF. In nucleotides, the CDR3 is TGCTCTGGGGAACGTAGTACTGGGGGATACGGTCGAGGAAAACTCATCTTT.

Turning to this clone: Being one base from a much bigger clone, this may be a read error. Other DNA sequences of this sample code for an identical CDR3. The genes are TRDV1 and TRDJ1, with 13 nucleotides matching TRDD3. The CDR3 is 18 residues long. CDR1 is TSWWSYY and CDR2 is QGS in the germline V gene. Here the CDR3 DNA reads TGTGCTCTAGGGGAACGTAGTACTGGGGGATACGGTCGAGGAAAACTCATCTTT. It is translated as CALGERSTGGYGRGKLIF.

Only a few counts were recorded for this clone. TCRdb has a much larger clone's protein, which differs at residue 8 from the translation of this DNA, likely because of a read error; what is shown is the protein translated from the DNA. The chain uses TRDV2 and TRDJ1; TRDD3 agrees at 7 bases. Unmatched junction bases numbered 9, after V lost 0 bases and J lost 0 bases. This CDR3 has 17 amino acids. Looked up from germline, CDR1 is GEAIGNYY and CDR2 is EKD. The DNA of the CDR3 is TGTGCCTGTGACACCGCCGAGAGGGATACCTACACCGATAAACTCATCTTT. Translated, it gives CACDTAERDTYTDKLIF.

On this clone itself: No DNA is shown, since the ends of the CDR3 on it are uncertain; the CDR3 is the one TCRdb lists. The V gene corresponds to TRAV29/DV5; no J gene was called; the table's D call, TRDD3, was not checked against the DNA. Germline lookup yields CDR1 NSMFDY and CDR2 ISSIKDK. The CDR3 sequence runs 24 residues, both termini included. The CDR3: CSVLLCSKRAGWGILARYTDKLIF.

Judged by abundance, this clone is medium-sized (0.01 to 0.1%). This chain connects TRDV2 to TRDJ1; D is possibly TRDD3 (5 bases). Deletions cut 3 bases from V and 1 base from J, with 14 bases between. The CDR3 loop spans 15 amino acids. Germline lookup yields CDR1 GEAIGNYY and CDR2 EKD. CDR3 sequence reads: CACDALTGSTDKLIF. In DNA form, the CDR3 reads TGTGCCTGTGACGCCCTTACTGGAAGCACCGATAAACTCATCTTT.

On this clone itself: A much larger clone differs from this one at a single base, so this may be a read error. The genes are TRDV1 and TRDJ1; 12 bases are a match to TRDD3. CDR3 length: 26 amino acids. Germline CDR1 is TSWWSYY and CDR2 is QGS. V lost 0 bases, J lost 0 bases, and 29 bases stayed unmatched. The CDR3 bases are TGTGCTCTTGGGGAACTGACTTCCCACCCTATGTACTGGGGGATACAAGTCGGATATTACACCGATAAACTCATCTTT. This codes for CALGELTSHPMYWGIQVGYYTDKLIF.

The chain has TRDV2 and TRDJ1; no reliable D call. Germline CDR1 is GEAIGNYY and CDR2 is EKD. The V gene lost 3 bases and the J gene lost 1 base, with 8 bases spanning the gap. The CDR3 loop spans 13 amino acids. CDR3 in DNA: TGTGCCTGTGACGCCCTTACCACCGATAAACTCATCTTT. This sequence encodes CACDALTTDKLIF.

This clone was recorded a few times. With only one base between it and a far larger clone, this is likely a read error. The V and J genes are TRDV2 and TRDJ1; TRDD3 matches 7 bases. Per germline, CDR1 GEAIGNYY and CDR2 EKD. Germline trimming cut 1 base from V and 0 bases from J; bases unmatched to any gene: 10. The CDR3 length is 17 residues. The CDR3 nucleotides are TGTGCCTGTGACACTGTCGGGGGATGCGCGGACACCGATAAACTCATCTTT. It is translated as CACDTVGGCADTDKLIF.

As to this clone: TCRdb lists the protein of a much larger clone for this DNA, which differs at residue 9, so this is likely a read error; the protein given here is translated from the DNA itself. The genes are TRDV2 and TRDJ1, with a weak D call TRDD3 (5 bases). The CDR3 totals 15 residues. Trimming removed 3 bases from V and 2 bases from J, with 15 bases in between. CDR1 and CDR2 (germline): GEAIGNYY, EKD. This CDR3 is CACDSLVGGTDKLIF. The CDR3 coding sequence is TGTGCCTGTGACTCCCTAGTAGGGGGTACCGATAAACTCATCTTT.

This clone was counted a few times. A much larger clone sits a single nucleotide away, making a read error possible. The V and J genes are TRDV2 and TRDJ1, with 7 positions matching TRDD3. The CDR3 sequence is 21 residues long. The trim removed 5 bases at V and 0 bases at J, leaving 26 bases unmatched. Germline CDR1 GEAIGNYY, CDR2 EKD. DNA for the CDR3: TGTGCCTGTGTCGCCATCTCTGGCGGTGTACTGGGGTTTTCGTACACCGATAAACTCATCTTT. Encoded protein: CACVAISGGVLGFSYTDKLIF.